This T cell receptor (beta chain) was captured in a study of blood T cell repertoires in COVID-19 (dated by TCRdb to about 2020). In terms of the full investigation: Collaborator samples came from the United States, Italy and Spain and covered acute and convalescent phases of COVID-19. The material from the prospective study consisted of cDNA or gDNA derived from T cells, B-cell-depleted T cells, or PBMCs. Subjects who had been exposed to COVID-19, were actively infected with it, or had recovered from it provided the deeply sampled blood TCRbeta repertoires that made up the dataset. The repertoires were made available in a free public database intended to serve as a resource for research on the immune response to SARS-CoV-2. Samples were obtained from the ongoing ImmuneRACE study (first 160 participants) and from over 1,000 subjects provided by 6 global collaborators. Sample metadata almost always included a de-identified subject ID, COVID-19 status, age in years and sex. HLA class I and class II types, where available, came from metadata supplied by the sample provider rather than from assay-based typing.

TCRbeta CDR3 regions were amplified from genomic DNA by means of the immunoSEQ Assay, a bias-controlled multiplex PCR. The paper's data handling went like this. Within the assay, amplification of reference gene primers was used to estimate how many nucleated cells each sample contained. To quantify the absolute abundance of each unique TCRbeta CDR3 rearrangement, sequence reads were collapsed and filtered. Productive Simpson clonality was computed per sample as the square root of Simpson's diversity index over productive rearrangements. In its TCRdb copy, this immuneACCESS table keeps in-frame sequences only and misses some clones. Where compared with another copy, unresolved V genes explain less than half of these, and the others have no known cause. For V, J and clone size, that table is used; D and trimming come from the DNA. The sample has about 140,000 clones on record, about 77% of them singletons. The ten largest clones capture roughly 10% of the sample.

General findings and caveats noted by the study authors: The amount of clinical and demographic metadata varied by source and participant and was provided uncurated.

A word on this clone: It lacks a known antigen. No base-level quality is on record; no much larger clone is a single base apart.

The collaborating institutions used their own protocols to collect whole blood in K2EDTA tubes. For TCRbeta analysis, collaborator samples were shipped as frozen whole blood, as isolated PBMCs, or as DNA extracted from either sample type. CDR1 is given as LNHDA and CDR2 as SQIVND, both from the germline V gene (reference sequence). The junction carries 18 bases between V and J, which are trimmed by 2 bases and 1 base respectively. Inclusive of the bounding cysteine and phenylalanine, the CDR3 is 18 residues long. The kept DNA is CDR3 alone, 54 bases in frame from the first base. What was sequenced was peripheral blood. The rearrangement joined TRBV19 to TRBJ1-5; tentative D gene TRBD1, with 5 bases matching. This receptor was taken from a woman between 45 and 60 years old with active or convalescent COVID-19. The sequenced DNA is TGTGCCAGTAGTATAAAAAGGGGTACGGGGGTGAGCAATCAGCCCCAGCATTTT. Translated, this gives CASSIKRGTGVSNQPQHF.